This T cell receptor (beta chain) derives from a study of blood T cell repertoires in COVID-19 (dated by TCRdb to 2020 to 2021). For the study in its entirety: Samples from collaborators originated in the United States, Italy and Spain and spanned both the acute and convalescent phases of COVID-19. HLA class I and class II types, where available, came from metadata supplied by the sample provider rather than from assay-based typing. The material from the prospective study consisted of cDNA or gDNA derived from T cells, B-cell-depleted T cells, or PBMCs. The repertoires were made available in a free public database intended to serve as a resource for research on the immune response to SARS-CoV-2. Sample metadata almost always included a de-identified subject ID, COVID-19 status, age in years and sex. Deeply sampled blood TCRbeta repertoires from subjects exposed to, actively infected with, or recovered from COVID-19 were included in the dataset. Samples came from the ongoing ImmuneRACE study (first 160 participants) plus 1,254 subjects from 6 global collaborators. Beyond this particular receptor, the publication reports: The amount of clinical and demographic metadata varied by source and participant and was provided uncurated.

In regard to this clone: Its antigen target is currently unknown. The input lacks base qualities; no much larger clone sits a single base away.

In the prospective study, participants were 18 to 89 years old, resided in about two dozen geographic areas of the United States, and were enrolled through a virtual design. In the prospective study, participants were assigned to cohorts based on the clinical history participants reported in a screening survey and a study questionnaire. Each participant in the prospective study had whole blood, serum and a nasopharyngeal or oropharyngeal swab collected by mobile phlebotomists. Participants in the prospective study had the option to provide additional blood draws and questionnaires over a roughly 2-month period. Before DNA extraction, blood samples from the prospective study were shipped at room temperature or frozen. The V and J ends are trimmed by 2 bases and 5 bases, leaving 7 bases between them. The CDR3 runs 13 residues from the cysteine to the phenylalanine. The CDR3 DNA has 39 bases and is translated from base 1.

TCRbeta CDR3 regions were amplified from genomic DNA by means of the immunoSEQ Assay, a bias-controlled multiplex PCR. The authors processed their data as follows. The number of nucleated cells in each sample was estimated from the amplification of reference gene primers within the assay. To quantify the absolute abundance of each unique TCRbeta CDR3 rearrangement, sequence reads were collapsed and filtered. For each sample, productive Simpson clonality was calculated as the square root of Simpson's diversity index over productive rearrangements. TCRdb's version of the immuneACCESS table is confined to in-frame rearrangements and falls short of the full clone set. An unresolved V gene accounts for under half of the shortfall where checked; the remainder is of unknown origin. That table furnishes V, J and clone size, whereas the DNA furnished D and trimming. The table for this sample lists around 300,000 clones; 85% to 90% of them were counted only once. About 1.5% of the sample is held by the ten biggest clonotypes.

The chain uses TRBV12-3 or TRBV12-4 and TRBJ2-1; the best D guess is TRBD1, with 5 bases matching. The receptor was isolated from a woman aged 18-29 years with acute COVID-19. The sequenced material came from PBMCs or T cells enriched from blood (not recorded which). The CDR3 reads CASSLWGDNEQFF. The DNA sequence reads TGTGCCAGCAGTTTATGGGGCGACAATGAGCAGTTCTTC.